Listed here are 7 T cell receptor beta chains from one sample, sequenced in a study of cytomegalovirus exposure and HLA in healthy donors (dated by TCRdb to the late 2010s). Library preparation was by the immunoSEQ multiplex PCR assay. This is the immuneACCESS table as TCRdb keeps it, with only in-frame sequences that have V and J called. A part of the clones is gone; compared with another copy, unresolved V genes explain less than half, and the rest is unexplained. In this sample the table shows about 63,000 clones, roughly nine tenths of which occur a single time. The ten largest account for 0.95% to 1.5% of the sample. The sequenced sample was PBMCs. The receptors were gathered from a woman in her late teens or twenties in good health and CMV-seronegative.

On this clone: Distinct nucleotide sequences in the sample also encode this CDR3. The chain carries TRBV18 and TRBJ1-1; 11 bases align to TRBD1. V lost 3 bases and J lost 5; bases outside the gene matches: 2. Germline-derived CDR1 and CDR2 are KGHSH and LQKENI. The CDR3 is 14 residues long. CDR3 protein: CASSPGQGATEAFF. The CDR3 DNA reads TGTGCCAGCTCACCCGGACAGGGGGCTACTGAAGCTTTCTTT.

CDR3 nucleotides: TGTGCCAGCAGAAGGACAGGTGGTGGGGGTGAAGCTTTCTTT. Its translation is CASRRTGGGGEAFF. The V and J genes are TRBV6-4 and TRBJ1-1; the match to TRBD1 covers 7 bases. The CDR3 loop spans 14 amino acids. Unmatched junction bases numbered 11, after V lost 6 bases and J lost 7 bases. CDR1 is MRHNA, CDR2 SNTAGT, per germline.

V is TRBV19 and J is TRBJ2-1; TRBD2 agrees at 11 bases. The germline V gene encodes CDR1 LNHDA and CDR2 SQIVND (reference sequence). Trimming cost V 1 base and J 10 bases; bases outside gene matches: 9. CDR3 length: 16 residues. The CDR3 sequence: CASSIAAGTSGGEQFF. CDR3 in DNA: TGTGCCAGTAGTATAGCTGCCGGGACTAGCGGTGGGGAGCAGTTCTTC. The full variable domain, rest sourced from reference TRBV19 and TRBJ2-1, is DGGITQSPKYLFRKEGQNVTLSCEQNLNHDAMYWYRQDPGQGLRLIYYSQIVNDFQKGDIAEGYSVSREKKESFPLTVTSAQKNPTAFYLCASSIAAGTSGGEQFFGPGTRLTVL.

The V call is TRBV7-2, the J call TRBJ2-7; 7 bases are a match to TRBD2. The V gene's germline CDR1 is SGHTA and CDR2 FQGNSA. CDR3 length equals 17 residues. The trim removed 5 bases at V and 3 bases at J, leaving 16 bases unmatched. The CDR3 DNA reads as TGTGCCAGCAGCGCCAGGGCGGGAGCGGGTGGTTTCTACGAGCAGTACTTC. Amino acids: CASSARAGAGGFYEQYF.

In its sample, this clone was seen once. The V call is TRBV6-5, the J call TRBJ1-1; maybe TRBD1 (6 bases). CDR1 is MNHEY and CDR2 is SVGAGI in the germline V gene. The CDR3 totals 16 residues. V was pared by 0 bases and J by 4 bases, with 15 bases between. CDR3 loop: CASSYSNQGGGTEAFF. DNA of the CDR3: TGTGCCAGCAGTTACTCGAATCAGGGAGGGGGCACTGAAGCTTTCTTT.

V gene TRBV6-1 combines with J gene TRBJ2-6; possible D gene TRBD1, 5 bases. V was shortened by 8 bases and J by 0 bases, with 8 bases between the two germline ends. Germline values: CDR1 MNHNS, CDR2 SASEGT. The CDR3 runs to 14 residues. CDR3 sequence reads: CASLTDSGANVLTF. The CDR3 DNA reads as TGTGCCAGCTTGACAGACTCTGGGGCCAACGTCCTGACTTTC.

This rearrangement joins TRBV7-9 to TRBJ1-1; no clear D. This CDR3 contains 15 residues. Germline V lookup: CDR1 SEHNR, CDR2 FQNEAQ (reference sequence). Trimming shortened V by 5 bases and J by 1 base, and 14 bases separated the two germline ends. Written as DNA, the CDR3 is TGTGCCAGCAGCCCGGAAGGTTCGGGGAACACTGAAGCTTTCTTT. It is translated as CASSPEGSGNTEAFF.